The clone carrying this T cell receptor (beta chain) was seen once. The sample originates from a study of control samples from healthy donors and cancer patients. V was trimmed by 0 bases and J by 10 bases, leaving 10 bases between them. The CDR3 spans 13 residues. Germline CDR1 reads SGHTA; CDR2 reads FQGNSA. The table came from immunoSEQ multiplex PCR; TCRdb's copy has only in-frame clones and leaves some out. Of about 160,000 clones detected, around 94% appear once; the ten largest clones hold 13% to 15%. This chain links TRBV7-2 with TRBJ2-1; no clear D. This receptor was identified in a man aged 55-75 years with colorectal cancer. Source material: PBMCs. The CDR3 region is CASSLAVVREQFF. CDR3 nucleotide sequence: TGTGCCAGCAGCTTAGCGGTTGTCAGAGAGCAGTTCTTC.